Sequencing of this T cell receptor (beta chain) was carried out in a study of blood T cell repertoires in COVID-19. Study-wide background: COVID-19 samples, acute and convalescent, were from the United States, Italy and Spain.

In the original analysis: By means of reference gene primer amplification, nucleated cell counts were estimated. Sequenced by immunoSEQ multiplex PCR; TCRdb stores in-frame clones only, minus some. The DNA gave D and trimming, while V, J and clone size come from that table. The repertoire includes over 200,000 clones, about 80% of them detected once, and roughly 2.7% sits in the top ten. Germline CDR1 and CDR2: SGHAT and FQNNGV. This CDR3 is built from 19 residues. V was cut by 0 bases and J by 4 bases, with 25 bases left in between. V gene TRBV11-2 combines with J gene TRBJ2-7; possible D gene TRBD2, 7 bases. Sequencing was carried out using peripheral blood. The clonotype comes from a woman between 40 and 55 years old with active or convalescent COVID-19. CDR3 sequence: CASSLDRPYRLARGYEQYF. The CDR3 nucleotides read TGTGCCAGCAGCTTAGATCGCCCCTATCGACTAGCAAGGGGGTACGAGCAGTACTTC.